This TCR beta chain was sequenced during a study of CD8+ T cells in alopecia areata. Treatment specified: oral pan-JAK inhibitor, 5-10 mg twice daily. The sorting of PBMCs gave CD4+ and CD8+ T cells. The authors extracted RNA and reverse transcribed it into cDNA as the sequencing template. Produced via immunoSEQ multiplex PCR; TCRdb's table is partial and in-frame only. The sample consists of 90,000 to 130,000 clones, 50% to 75% of them appearing once. This clone was seen more than once but under ten times. Antigen specificity is unknown. Broader study findings: The study found higher clonality in lesional than normal scalp, especially in alopecia totalis/universalis.

CDR3 length equals 14 residues. V shed 2 bases and J shed 1 base, with 10 bases lying between them. The germline gives CDR1 SQVTM, CDR2 ANQGSEA. Sample: CD8+ T cells sorted from blood, taken at week 24, from a patient treated with tofacitinib. The chain employs TRBV29-1 and TRBJ2-3; weak D call: TRBD1 (7 bases). This sequence was found in a human donor with alopecia areata. The CDR3 nucleotides read TGCAGCGTTGAAACAGGGGAGGGCACAGATACGCAGTATTTT. It encodes CSVETGEGTDTQYF.